These T cell receptor beta chains were read from a single sample in a study of T-cell memory formation after mild COVID-19. TCRdb recomputed calls from the 5' RACE reads with MiXCR, one row per CDR3 protein. The sample includes roughly 450,000 distinct CDR3 sequences, 15% to 20% seen only once; the top ten take approximately 13%. The specimen was PBMCs or a T cell subset sorted from them (not recorded which). The receptors were gathered from an adult woman who had mild COVID-19 (a few samples of this study predate the infection). Cell type and time point are not known. Each CDR3 is given with its conserved first and last residue. A D gene is named only where the DNA matches it firmly. Size is stated for part of the rows, as once, few or many counts, or as a class when the clone is expanded.

j_call	clone_size	v_call	d_call	cdr3_nt	cdr3_aa
TRBJ2-2	few	TRBV3-1	TRBD2	TGTGCCAGCAGCCCTACTAGCGTCGGGGAGCTGTTTTTT	CASSPTSVGELFF
TRBJ2-1	-	TRBV4-1	-	TGCGCCAGCAGCCAAACTCCCTCAGGGACCGGTGGTTACAATGAGCAGTTCTTC	CASSQTPSGTGGYNEQFF
TRBJ2-7	few	TRBV28	-	TGTGCCAGCAGTTGGCCGGGACACAACTCCTACGAGCAGTACTTC	CASSWPGHNSYEQYF
TRBJ1-1	few	TRBV3-1	-	TGTGCCAGCTCCGGGGGCAACGGAGCTTTCTTT	CASSGGNGAFF
TRBJ2-7	few	TRBV4-2	-	TGTGCCAGCAGCCAAGAAGGAAGCTCCTACGAGCAGTACTTC	CASSQEGSSYEQYF
TRBJ2-4	-	TRBV6-6	-	TGTGCCAGCAGTTCCCCGCAGTACACGGCCAAAAACATTCAGTACTTC	CASSSPQYTAKNIQYF
TRBJ2-2	many	TRBV4-3	TRBD1	TGCGCCAGCAGCCAACCCCAGGGACAGGGGGTTCGGACCGGGGAGCTGTTTTTT	CASSQPQGQGVRTGELFF
TRBJ2-1	many	TRBV7-3	-	TGTGCCAGCAGCTCCGGGGCACGTACCTACAATGAGCAGTTCTTC	CASSSGARTYNEQFF
TRBJ2-3	few	TRBV7-3	TRBD1	TGTGCCAGCAGCCCAGGGACAGTGAGCACAGATACGCAGTATTTT	CASSPGTVSTDTQYF
TRBJ1-2	few	TRBV7-9	-	TGTGCCAGCAGCTTACCGACAGTCGCGTGGGGCTACACCTTC	CASSLPTVAWGYTF
TRBJ2-5	many	TRBV19	-	TGTGCCAGTAGTATCAAGCGTGGAGAGACCCAGTACTTC	CASSIKRGETQYF
TRBJ2-5	few	TRBV28	-	TGTGCCAGCAGCTACAGCGGATTGAGAGAAGGTATCCAGTACTTC	CASSYSGLREGIQYF
TRBJ2-3	few	TRBV6-5	TRBD1	TGTGCCAGCAGGTCCGACAGGGCCAGACGAGATACGCAGTATTTT	CASRSDRARRDTQYF
TRBJ2-1	many	TRBV7-3	-	TGTGCCAGCAGCTTAAGGGCGGGGACTGCCTACAATGAGCAGTTCTTC	CASSLRAGTAYNEQFF
TRBJ2-1	few	TRBV12-3/TRBV12-4	TRBD2	TGTGCCAGCAGACCCGGACTAGCGGGAGGATCGGCGGGTGAGCAGTTCTTC	CASRPGLAGGSAGEQFF
TRBJ2-5	few	TRBV4-1	TRBD2	TGCGCCAGCAGCCCGGGACTAGCGGGAATAGAGACCCAGTACTTC	CASSPGLAGIETQYF
TRBJ2-7	many	TRBV5-1	-	TGCGCCAGCAGCGGAGGGACCTACGAGCAGTACTTC	CASSGGTYEQYF
TRBJ2-3	-	TRBV5-1	-	TGCGCCAGCAGCTTGGGCGGGGACGATACGCAGTATTTT	CASSLGGDDTQYF
TRBJ2-2	-	TRBV7-2	TRBD2	TGTGCCAGCAGCTTAGGGAATCCCGGGACTAGCGGAGGGATGAACACCGGGGAGCTGTTTTTT	CASSLGNPGTSGGMNTGELFF
TRBJ2-3	-	TRBV18	TRBD1	TGTGCCAGCTCTATACAGGGGTACACAGATACGCAGTATTTT	CASSIQGYTDTQYF
TRBJ2-6	-	TRBV18	-	TGTGCCAGCTCACCACGAAAAGGGATCTACGTCCTGACTTTC	CASSPRKGIYVLTF
TRBJ1-2	-	TRBV30	-	TGTGCCTGGAGGATCAGGGGACCCTTCTATGGCTACACCTTC	CAWRIRGPFYGYTF
TRBJ1-2	once	TRBV6-6	-	TGTGCCAGCAGCGCTACGGGACTCTATGGCTACACCTTC	CASSATGLYGYTF
TRBJ2-1	many	TRBV7-7	TRBD1	TGTGCCAGCAGCATAGGGACAGGCTATGAGCAGTTCTTC	CASSIGTGYEQFF
TRBJ2-3	-	TRBV2	-	TGTGCCAGCATCCCGCAGGGGGGAGATACGCAGTATTTT	CASIPQGGDTQYF
TRBJ2-3	many	TRBV5-6	-	TGTGCCAGCAGCTCCGTGGGGGCGAGGGGCACAGATACGCAGTATTTT	CASSSVGARGTDTQYF
TRBJ2-7	few	TRBV7-9	TRBD2	TGTGCCAGCAGTCCTAACACACCGGGACTAGCGACGGGCGAGCAGTACTTC	CASSPNTPGLATGEQYF
TRBJ2-1	-	TRBV20-1	TRBD2	TGCAGTGCTCCGAGCGGGAGGGGCTTTAATGAGCAGTTCTTC	CSAPSGRGFNEQFF
TRBJ2-3	-	TRBV7-9	-	TGTGCCAGCGGGGGAAGAAGTCCAGATACGCAGTATTTT	CASGGRSPDTQYF
TRBJ1-2	few	TRBV10-3	TRBD1	TGTGCCATCAGTGAGGCCGGACAGGGCGTTAACTATGGCTACACCTTC	CAISEAGQGVNYGYTF
TRBJ1-2	-	TRBV30	-	TGTGCCTGGAGTGTACTTTCGACAGGAGATGGCTACACCTTC	CAWSVLSTGDGYTF
TRBJ1-2	-	TRBV5-6	-	TGTGCCAGCAGCTTGCCTGGCCAGGAGTATGGCTACACCTTC	CASSLPGQEYGYTF
TRBJ2-7	-	TRBV5-1	-	TGCGCCAGCACCGATACGAACACGGGACCGAACACCTACGAGCAGTACTTC	CASTDTNTGPNTYEQYF
TRBJ1-1	few	TRBV19	-	TGTGCCAGTAGTATAAGCAGCCACACTGAAGCTTTCTTT	CASSISSHTEAFF
TRBJ1-1	few	TRBV28	-	TGTGCCAGCAGTTCAGGGGCCCTCTCGGACACTGAAGCTTTCTTT	CASSSGALSDTEAFF
TRBJ2-7	-	TRBV5-6	TRBD2	TGTGCCAGCAGCTCCCCTATTAGCGGGAGCGGCTACGAGCAGTACTTC	CASSSPISGSGYEQYF
TRBJ2-6	few	TRBV12-3/TRBV12-4	-	TGTGCCAGCAGTTTAGCCGCCCTTGAGGCCAACGTCCTGACTTTC	CASSLAALEANVLTF
TRBJ2-2	once	TRBV19	-	TGTGGGACTTCCTCGGGATCGAACACCGGGGAGCTGTTTTTT	CGTSSGSNTGELFF
TRBJ2-7	-	TRBV4-3	TRBD2	TGCGCCAGCAGCCAGACTAGCGGGAGAGTAGAGCAGTACTTC	CASSQTSGRVEQYF
TRBJ2-7	few	TRBV24-1	-	TGTGCCACCAGCACTGACACGGGGGAGCAGTACTTC	CATSTDTGEQYF
TRBJ2-7	few	TRBV9	TRBD1	TGTGCCAGCAGCCCCGGGACAGGGGAATTGGAGCAGTACTTC	CASSPGTGELEQYF
TRBJ1-6	-	TRBV12-3/TRBV12-4	-	TGTGCCAGCAGTTTAGAAGGAACATATAATTCACCCCTCCACTTT	CASSLEGTYNSPLHF
TRBJ2-7	-	TRBV6-1	TRBD1	TGTGCCAGCAGTGAGCTAACCGGGACAGGCTACGAGCAGTACTTC	CASSELTGTGYEQYF
TRBJ2-7	few	TRBV19	-	TGTGCCAGTAGACCCCAAAGCCAGTCTCGGGAGCAGTACTTC	CASRPQSQSREQYF
TRBJ1-4	-	TRBV7-2	TRBD1	TGTGCCAGCAGCTTACCCGGGACAGGGGAGGAAAAACTGTTTTTT	CASSLPGTGEEKLFF
TRBJ2-1	-	TRBV6-2/TRBV6-3	TRBD2	TGTGCCAGCAGTTACTGGGGACTAGCGGACTCCTACAATGAGCAGTTCTTC	CASSYWGLADSYNEQFF
TRBJ2-3	few	TRBV18	-	TGTGCCAGCTCACAATCTTTAAGCACAGATACGCAGTATTTT	CASSQSLSTDTQYF
TRBJ1-2	few	TRBV5-1	-	TGCGCCAGCAGCAACAGGGACGGCTACACCTTC	CASSNRDGYTF
TRBJ2-4	few	TRBV20-1	-	TGCAGTGCTAAAGACAGGTCCGGAAACATTCAGTACTTC	CSAKDRSGNIQYF
TRBJ1-1	few	TRBV7-2	-	TGTGCCAGCAGCTTAGGGAAATCCAGCACTGAAGCTTTCTTT	CASSLGKSSTEAFF
TRBJ1-5	-	TRBV9	-	TGTGCCAGCAGCGATCATCCGGGACAAAAGCAGCCCCAGCATTTT	CASSDHPGQKQPQHF
TRBJ2-7	-	TRBV7-9	-	TGTGCCAGCAGCTTATCCCTGGCGGGCGTCGAGCAGTACTTC	CASSLSLAGVEQYF
TRBJ2-1	-	TRBV24-1	TRBD1	TGTGCCACCAGTGGACTCCGGGACAGGGGAAGCTCCTACAATGAGCAGTTCTTC	CATSGLRDRGSSYNEQFF
TRBJ2-1	-	TRBV15	TRBD2	TGTGCCACCAGCAGCACCCTCCGGGCCTTAGCGGGGGGATACAATGAGCAGTTCTTC	CATSSTLRALAGGYNEQFF
TRBJ1-2	-	TRBV2	-	TGTGCCAGCAGTGGGGATCACTATGGCTACACCTTC	CASSGDHYGYTF
TRBJ1-3	-	TRBV7-2	-	TGTGCCAGCAGCTCCCCCATGTTACCCATATATTTT	CASSSPMLPIYF
TRBJ2-6	few	TRBV7-2	-	TGTGCCAGCAGCTTAAGAGTTACGGCTGGGGCCAACGTCCTGACTTTC	CASSLRVTAGANVLTF